This T cell receptor (beta chain) was sequenced for a study of blood T cell repertoires in COVID-19. The wider study: Sites across the United States, Italy and Spain contributed samples from acute and convalescent COVID-19. T cells, B-cell-depleted T cells, or PBMCs provided the cDNA or gDNA that served as material.

As handled by the study authors: The assay estimated nucleated cells by amplifying reference gene primers. TCRdb's copy holds only in-frame clones and misses some; the assay was immunoSEQ multiplex PCR. That table gives V, J and clone size, and the DNA gave D and trimming. The sample lists 300,000 or so clones, 80% to 90% occurring once. Germline assignment: CDR1 MNHEY and CDR2 SVGAGI. Deletions cut 6 bases from V and 4 bases from J, with 15 bases between. This CDR3 spans 15 amino acids. The chain couples TRBV6-5 to TRBJ2-2, with a tentative D call TRBD2 (6 bases). Sequencing input: peripheral blood. The clonotype was recovered from a woman between 50 and 59 years old with acute or convalescent COVID-19. The chain's CDR3 is CASRIGTPITGELFF. In DNA form, the CDR3 reads TGTGCCAGCAGGATCGGGACTCCCATCACCGGGGAGCTGTTTTTT.